Presented here are 6 T cell receptor beta chains from one specimen sequenced in a study of T cells after yellow fever vaccination. MiXCR, applied by TCRdb to the 5' RACE reads, yields one record per CDR3 protein. The sample has around 160,000 distinct CDR3 sequences; 6.5% to 8.5% are singletons. Sequencing was performed on CD4+ T cells sorted from PBMCs, taken less than 6 days after the first yellow fever vaccination. These receptors were collected from a man in his late teens or twenties who received the YFV17D yellow fever vaccine.

This clonotype was counted ten times or more. V usage is TRBV6-1 and J usage is TRBJ2-7; perhaps TRBD2 as D (6 bases). Trimming took off 4 bases at V and 1 base at J, with 11 bases between the two ends. CDR1 is MNHNS, CDR2 SASEGT, per germline. This CDR3 region has 14 residues. The CDR3 loop is CASSALRGSYEQYF. CDR3 DNA: TGTGCCAGCAGTGCCCTCCGGGGGTCCTACGAGCAGTACTTC.

The table lists this clonotype with a few counts. This chain uses TRBV19 with TRBJ2-2, with D unresolved. This CDR3 comprises 14 residues. Germline V CDR1 and CDR2: LNHDA, SQIVND (reference sequence). Trimming removed 5 bases from V and 0 bases from J, with 7 bases in between. CDR3 in amino acids: CASSVSPNTGELFF. The DNA for the CDR3 is TGTGCCAGTAGTGTGTCTCCGAACACCGGGGAGCTGTTTTTT.

The gene calls are TRBV7-2 and TRBJ2-5; D not certain. Between the trimmed V and J ends, which lost 4 bases and 2 bases, there was a span of 5 bases. Germline V gene lookup returns CDR1 SGHTA and CDR2 FQGNSA. The CDR3 is 12 residues long. CDR3 in amino acids: CASSSLQETQYF. For the CDR3, the DNA is TGTGCCAGCAGCTCCCTTCAAGAGACCCAGTACTTC.

Only a few counts were recorded for this clonotype. CDR3 in amino acids: CASSRRTGGEEAFF. The CDR3 region has the DNA TGTGCCAGCAGCCGGAGGACAGGGGGAGAAGAAGCTTTCTTT. The chain employs TRBV7-2 and TRBJ1-1; 10 bases are shared with TRBD1. With V trimmed by 5 bases and J by 8 bases, 8 bases remained unmatched. Germline CDR1 reads SGHTA; CDR2 reads FQGNSA. The CDR3 length is 14 residues.

The V call is TRBV7-3, the J call TRBJ2-1; possible D gene TRBD1, 6 bases. This CDR3 has 15 residues. Germline values: CDR1 SGHTA, CDR2 FQGTGA. V lost 1 base and J lost 2, with 9 bases in between. CDR3 loop: CASSLIPGAYNEQFF. The CDR3 nucleotides are TGTGCCAGCAGCTTAATTCCAGGGGCCTACAATGAGCAGTTCTTC.

This clonotype was seen more than once but under ten times. The chain carries TRBV7-3 and TRBJ2-2; D call uncertain. Germline V gives CDR1 SGHTA, CDR2 FQGTGA. This CDR3 is 12 amino acids long. V dropped 5 bases and J dropped 6 bases, with 7 bases sitting between them. The CDR3 is CASSRTPGELFF. CDR3 nucleotides: TGTGCCAGCAGCCGGACCCCCGGGGAGCTGTTTTTT.